This TCR beta chain emerged from a study of post-analysis software for immune sequencing data. Study-level results: Relative to controls, patients with multiple sclerosis showed significantly lower normalized Chao1 diversity. Comparison of patients with controls showed 5 or 6 TRBV segments more frequent in patients, TRBV5-6, TRBV5-1 and TRBV20-1 among them.

This clonotype was found many times. Its matching antigen is unknown. Included in the TCR beta cDNA libraries were unique molecular identifiers. The T cell input of about 0.85 to 10 million gave about half a million cDNA molecules. TCRdb re-called the PCR reads with MiXCR, one entry per CDR3 protein. The sample records roughly 170,000 distinct CDR3 sequences, 30% being singletons. The germline V and J ends were trimmed by 3 bases and 8 bases, with 7 bases remaining between them. CDR3 length: 11 amino acids. The V gene's germline CDR1 is DFQATT and CDR2 SNEGSKA (reference sequence). The receptor comes from a girl aged 10-17 years with multiple sclerosis. The gene calls are TRBV20-1 and TRBJ1-4; D gene uncertain. Source material: blood. DNA of the CDR3: TGCAGTGCTAGTTTGTCGGAAAAACTGTTTTTT. Protein sequence: CSASLSEKLFF.